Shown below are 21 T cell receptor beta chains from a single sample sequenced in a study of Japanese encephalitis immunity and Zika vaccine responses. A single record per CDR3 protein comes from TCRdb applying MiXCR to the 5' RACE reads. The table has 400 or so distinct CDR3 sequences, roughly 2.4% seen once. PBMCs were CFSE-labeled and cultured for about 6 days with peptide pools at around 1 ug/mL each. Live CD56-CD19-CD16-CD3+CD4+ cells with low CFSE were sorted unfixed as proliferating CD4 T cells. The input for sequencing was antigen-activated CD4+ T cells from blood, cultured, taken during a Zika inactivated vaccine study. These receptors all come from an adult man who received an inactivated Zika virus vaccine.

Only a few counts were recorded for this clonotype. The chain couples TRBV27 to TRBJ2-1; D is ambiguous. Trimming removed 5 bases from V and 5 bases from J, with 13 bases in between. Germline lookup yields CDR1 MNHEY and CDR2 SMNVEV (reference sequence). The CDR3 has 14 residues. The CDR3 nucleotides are TGTGCCAGCAGTCCCTCTGGCAGAAACAATGAGCAGTTCTTC. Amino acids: CASSPSGRNNEQFF.

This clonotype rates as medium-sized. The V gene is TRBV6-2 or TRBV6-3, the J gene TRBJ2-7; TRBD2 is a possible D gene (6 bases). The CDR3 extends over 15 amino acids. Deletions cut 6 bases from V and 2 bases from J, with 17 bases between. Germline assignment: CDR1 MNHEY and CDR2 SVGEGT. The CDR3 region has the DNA TGTGCCAGCAGCGAACTAGCCTTTTTCCCCTACGAGCAGTACTTC. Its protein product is CASSELAFFPYEQYF.

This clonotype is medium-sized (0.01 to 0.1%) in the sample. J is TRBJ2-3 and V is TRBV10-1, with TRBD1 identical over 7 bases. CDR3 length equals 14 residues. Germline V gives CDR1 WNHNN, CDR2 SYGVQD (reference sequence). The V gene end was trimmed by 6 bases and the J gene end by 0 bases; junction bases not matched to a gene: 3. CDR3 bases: TGCGCCAGCAGCCGGGACAGAAGCACAGATACGCAGTATTTT. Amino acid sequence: CASSRDRSTDTQYF.

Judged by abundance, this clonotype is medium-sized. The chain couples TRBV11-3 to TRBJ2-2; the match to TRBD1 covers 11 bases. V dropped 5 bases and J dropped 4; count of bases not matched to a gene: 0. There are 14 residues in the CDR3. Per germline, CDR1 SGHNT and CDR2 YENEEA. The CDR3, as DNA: TGTGCCAGCAGCGGGACAGGGGGCACCGGGGAGCTGTTTTTT. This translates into CASSGTGGTGELFF.

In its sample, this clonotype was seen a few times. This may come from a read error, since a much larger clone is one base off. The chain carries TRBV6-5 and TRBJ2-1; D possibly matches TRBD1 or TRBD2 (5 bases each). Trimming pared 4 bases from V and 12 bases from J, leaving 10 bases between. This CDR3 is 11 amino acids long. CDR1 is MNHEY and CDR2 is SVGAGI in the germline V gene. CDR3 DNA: TGTGCCAGCAGTTGCCGGGACGTGCAGTTCTTC. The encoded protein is CASSCRDVQFF.

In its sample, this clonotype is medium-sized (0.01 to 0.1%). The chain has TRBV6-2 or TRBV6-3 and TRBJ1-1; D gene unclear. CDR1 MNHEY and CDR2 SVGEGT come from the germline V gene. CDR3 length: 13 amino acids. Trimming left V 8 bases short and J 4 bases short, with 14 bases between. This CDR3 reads CASSTELTTEAFF. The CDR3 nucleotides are TGTGCCAGCTCTACAGAACTGACCACTGAAGCTTTCTTT.

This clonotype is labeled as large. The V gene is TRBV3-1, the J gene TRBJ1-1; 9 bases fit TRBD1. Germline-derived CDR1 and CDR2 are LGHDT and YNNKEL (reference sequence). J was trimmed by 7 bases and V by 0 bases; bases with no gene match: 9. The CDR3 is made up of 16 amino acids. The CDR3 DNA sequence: TGTGCCAGCAGCCAAGATAGAGGGACAGGGCCCCTTGAAGCTTTCTTT. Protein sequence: CASSQDRGTGPLEAFF. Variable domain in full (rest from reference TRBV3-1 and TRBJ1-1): DTAVSQTPKYLVTQMGNDKSIKCEQNLGHDTMYWYKQDSKKFLKIMFSYNNKELIINETVPNRFSPKSPDKAHLNLHINSLELGDSAVYFCASSQDRGTGPLEAFFGQGTRLTVV.

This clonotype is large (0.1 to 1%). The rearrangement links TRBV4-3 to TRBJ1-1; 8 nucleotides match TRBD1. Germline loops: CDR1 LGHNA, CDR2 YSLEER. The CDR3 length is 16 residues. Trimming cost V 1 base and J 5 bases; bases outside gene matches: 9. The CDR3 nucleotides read TGCGCCAGCAGCCAAGTTTTTACAGGGGGGGGTACTGAAGCTTTCTTT. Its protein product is CASSQVFTGGGTEAFF.

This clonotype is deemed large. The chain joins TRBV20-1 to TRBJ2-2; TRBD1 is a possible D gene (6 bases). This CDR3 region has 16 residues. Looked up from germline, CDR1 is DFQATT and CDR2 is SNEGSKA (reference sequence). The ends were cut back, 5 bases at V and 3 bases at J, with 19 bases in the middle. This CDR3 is CSAAVTGARDTGELFF. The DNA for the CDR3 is TGCAGTGCTGCGGTGACAGGAGCCAGGGACACCGGGGAGCTGTTTTTT.

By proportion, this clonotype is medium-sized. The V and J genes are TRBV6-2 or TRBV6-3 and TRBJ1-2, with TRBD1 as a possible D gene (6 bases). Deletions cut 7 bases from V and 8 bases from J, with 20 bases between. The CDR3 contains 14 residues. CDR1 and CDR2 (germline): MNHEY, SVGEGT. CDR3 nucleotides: TGTGCCAGCACTAAAACCGGCACAGGGCGAGGCTACACCTTC. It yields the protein CASTKTGTGRGYTF.

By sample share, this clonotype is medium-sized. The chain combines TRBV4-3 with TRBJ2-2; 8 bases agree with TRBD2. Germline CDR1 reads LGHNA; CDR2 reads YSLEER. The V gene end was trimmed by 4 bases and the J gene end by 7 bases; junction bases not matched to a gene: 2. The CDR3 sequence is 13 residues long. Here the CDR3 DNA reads TGCGCCAGCAGCCTACTAGCGGACGGGGAGCTGTTTTTT. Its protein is CASSLLADGELFF.

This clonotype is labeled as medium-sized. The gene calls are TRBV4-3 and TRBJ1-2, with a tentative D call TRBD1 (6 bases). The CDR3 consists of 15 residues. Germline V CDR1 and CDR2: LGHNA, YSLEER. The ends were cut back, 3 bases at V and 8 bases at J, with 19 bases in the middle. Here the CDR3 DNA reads TGCGCCAGCAGCCACGCCGGCGCAGGGGAGTTGGGCTACACCTTC. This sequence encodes CASSHAGAGELGYTF.

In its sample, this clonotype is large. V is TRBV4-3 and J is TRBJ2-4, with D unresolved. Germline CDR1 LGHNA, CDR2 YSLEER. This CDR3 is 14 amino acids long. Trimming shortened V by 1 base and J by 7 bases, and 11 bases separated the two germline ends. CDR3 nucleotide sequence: TGCGCCAGCAGCCAAGTTCCGACCGAGAACATTCAGTACTTC. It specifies CASSQVPTENIQYF.

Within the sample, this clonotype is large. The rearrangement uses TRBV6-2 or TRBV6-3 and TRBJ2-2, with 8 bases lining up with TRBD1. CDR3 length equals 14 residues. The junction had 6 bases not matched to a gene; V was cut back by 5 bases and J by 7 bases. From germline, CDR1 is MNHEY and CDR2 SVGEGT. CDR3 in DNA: TGTGCCAGCAGTCGACAGGGGAATAACGGGGAGCTGTTTTTT. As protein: CASSRQGNNGELFF.

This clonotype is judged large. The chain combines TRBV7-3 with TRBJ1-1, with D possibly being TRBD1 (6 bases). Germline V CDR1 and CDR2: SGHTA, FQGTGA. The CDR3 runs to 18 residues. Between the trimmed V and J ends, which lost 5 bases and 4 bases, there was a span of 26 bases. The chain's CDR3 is CASSRTFWGGGRSTEAFF. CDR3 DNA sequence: TGTGCCAGCAGCCGTACATTCTGGGGGGGCGGGAGATCCACTGAAGCTTTCTTT.

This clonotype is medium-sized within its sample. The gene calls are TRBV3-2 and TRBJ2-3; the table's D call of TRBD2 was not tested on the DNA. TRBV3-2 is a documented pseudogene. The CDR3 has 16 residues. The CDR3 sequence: CASSQVASGGTDTQYF. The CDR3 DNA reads TGTGCCAGCAGCCAAGTGGCTAGCGGGGGCACAGATACGCAGTATTTT.

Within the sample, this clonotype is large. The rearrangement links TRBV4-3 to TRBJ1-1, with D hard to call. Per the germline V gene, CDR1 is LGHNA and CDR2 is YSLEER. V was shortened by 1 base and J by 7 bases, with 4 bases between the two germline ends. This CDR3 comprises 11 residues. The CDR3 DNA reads TGCGCCAGCAGCCAAGCCGATGAAGCTTTCTTT. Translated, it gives CASSQADEAFF.

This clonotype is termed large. The CDR3 DNA sequence: TGTGCCAGCAGTTCAAATACAGGAGGGCTTTACACCGGGGAGCTGTTTTTT. The encoded protein is CASSSNTGGLYTGELFF. The J gene is TRBJ2-2, the V gene TRBV6-2 or TRBV6-3; possible D gene TRBD2, 6 bases. Trimming removed 4 bases at V and 3 bases at J, with 18 bases between. The germline V gene encodes CDR1 MNHEY and CDR2 SVGEGT. The CDR3 runs to 17 residues.

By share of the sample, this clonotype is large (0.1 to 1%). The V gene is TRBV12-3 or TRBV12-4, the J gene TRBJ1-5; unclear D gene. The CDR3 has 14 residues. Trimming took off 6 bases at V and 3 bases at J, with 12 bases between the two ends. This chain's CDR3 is CASRPNRYNQPQHF. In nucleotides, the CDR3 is TGTGCCAGCAGACCTAACCGGTACAATCAGCCCCAGCATTTT.

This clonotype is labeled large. CDR3 nucleotide sequence: TGCGCCAGCAGCCAAGGGGACCACTACGAGCAGTACTTC. Protein sequence: CASSQGDHYEQYF. The chain has TRBV4-3 and TRBJ2-7, with D perhaps matching TRBD1 or TRBD2 (5 bases each). The CDR3 consists of 13 residues. CDR1 is LGHNA, CDR2 YSLEER, per germline. Trimming removed 1 base from V and 3 bases from J, with 7 bases in between.

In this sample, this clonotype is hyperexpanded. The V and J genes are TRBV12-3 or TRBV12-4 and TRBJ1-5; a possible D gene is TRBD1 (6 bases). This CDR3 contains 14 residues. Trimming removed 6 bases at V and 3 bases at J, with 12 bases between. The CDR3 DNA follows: TGTGCCAGCAGGGGGGGGCGGTTCAATCAGCCCCAGCATTTT. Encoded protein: CASRGGRFNQPQHF.